The T cell receptor (beta chain) under discussion was sequenced for a study of cytomegalovirus exposure and HLA in healthy donors. The study's findings and limits: TCR beta chains numbering some 160 were designated cytomegalovirus-associated. The finding came from a later analysis; first-cohort TCR clusters tended to co-occur in the approximately 120 validation repertoires.

Clones were read by immunoSEQ multiplex PCR, and TCRdb kept only the in-frame ones, dropping some. The sample includes a few hundred thousand clones, approximately 88% of them seen just once. Worth noting for this clone: What it binds is unknown.

The CDR3 covers 13 residues. CDR1 is SQVTM, CDR2 ANQGSEA, per germline. The V end lost 4 bases, the J end lost 0 bases, and 9 bases lay between the germline ends. The chain couples TRBV29-1 to TRBJ1-1, with unresolved D. Sequences were obtained from PBMCs. The receptor's source is a woman aged 25 to 39 in good health and CMV-seropositive. Here the CDR3 reads CSVGAVLNTEAFF. In DNA form, the CDR3 reads TGCAGCGTTGGAGCGGTCCTGAACACTGAAGCTTTCTTT.